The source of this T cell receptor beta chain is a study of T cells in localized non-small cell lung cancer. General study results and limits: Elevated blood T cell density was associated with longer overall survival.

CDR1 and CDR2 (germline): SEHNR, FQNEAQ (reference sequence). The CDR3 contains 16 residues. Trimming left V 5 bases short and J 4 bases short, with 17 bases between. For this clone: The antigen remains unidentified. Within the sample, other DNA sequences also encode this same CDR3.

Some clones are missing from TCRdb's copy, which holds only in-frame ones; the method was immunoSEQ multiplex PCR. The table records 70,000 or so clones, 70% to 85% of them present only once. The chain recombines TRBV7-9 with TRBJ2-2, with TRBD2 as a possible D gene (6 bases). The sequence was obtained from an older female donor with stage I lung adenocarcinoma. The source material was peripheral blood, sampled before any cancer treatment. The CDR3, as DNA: TGTGCCAGCAGCCCGCGTGGGGGAGGCGGCACCGGGGAGCTGTTTTTT. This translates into CASSPRGGGGTGELFF. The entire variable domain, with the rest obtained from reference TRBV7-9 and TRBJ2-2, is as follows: DTGVSQNPRHKITKRGQNVTFRCDPISEHNRLYWYRQTLGQGPEFLTYFQNEAQLEKSRLLSDRFSAERPKGSFSTLEIQRTEQGDSAMYLCASSPRGGGGTGELFFGEGSRLTVL.